This TCR beta chain is from a study of T cells in Graves' hyperthyroidism and ophthalmopathy. Amplification of TCR beta CDR3 regions was performed using RNA transcripts as template. With the HTBI primer set, the TCR CDR3 went through a first round of RT-PCR. TCRdb itself ran the multiplex PCR reads through MiXCR, one entry per CDR3 protein. This sample has over 120,000 distinct CDR3 sequences, with roughly a fifth found just once. This CDR3 is 16 amino acids long. Trimming left V 2 bases short and J 0 bases short, with 10 bases between. CDR1 and CDR2 (germline): SGHVS, FNYEAQ. Initially, at the first diagnosis of hyperthyroidism and before any ophthalmopathy symptoms, blood was sampled.

The chain recombines TRBV7-6 with TRBJ2-2; unclear D gene. The sequence derives from a woman aged 45-65 years with Graves' hyperthyroidism that later progressed to Graves' ophthalmopathy. The sequencing input was blood. Here the CDR3 reads CASSLRLQPNTGELFF. Here the CDR3 DNA reads TGTGCCAGCAGCTTAAGGCTACAGCCGAACACCGGGGAGCTGTTTTTT.